This passage covers 9 T cell receptor beta chains from one sample sequenced in a study of technical replicates of blood from a few donors. Sequencing was performed with immunoSEQ multiplex PCR; in TCRdb, only in-frame clones are kept and a portion is missing. Seen here are almost 70,000 clones, 80% to 90% observed once, and the top ten hold around 4.6%. The sample was PBMCs. These receptors were collected from a human donor in good health. Some clones in this sample may be carry-over from other donors' samples.

This chain joins TRBV7-2 and TRBJ2-1; 7 bases are shared with TRBD2. The CDR3 consists of 15 residues. CDR1 SGHTA and CDR2 FQGNSA come from the germline V gene. J was trimmed by 5 bases and V by 1 base; bases with no gene match: 5. The CDR3 coding sequence is TGTGCCAGCAGCTTAGGGGGAGGGAGCGACAATGAGCAGTTCTTC. This translates into CASSLGGGSDNEQFF.

The rearrangement uses TRBV18 and TRBJ1-1; D is undetermined. The CDR3 has 13 amino acids. The V end lost 3 bases, the J end lost 1 base, and 6 bases lay between the germline ends. Germline CDR1 is KGHSH and CDR2 is LQKENI. Written as DNA, the CDR3 is TGTGCCAGCTCACCTACGAGGAACACTGAAGCTTTCTTT. Protein sequence: CASSPTRNTEAFF.

V gene TRBV7-2 combines with J gene TRBJ2-1; D possibly corresponds to TRBD2 (6 bases). Trimming stripped 0 bases from V and 7 bases from J, with 13 bases between. From germline, CDR1 is SGHTA and CDR2 FQGNSA. This CDR3 has 15 residues. CDR3 DNA sequence: TGTGCCAGCAGCTTAGCGCGACTAGGTGTGAATGAGCAGTTCTTC. Translating it yields CASSLARLGVNEQFF.

This rearrangement joins TRBV11-1 to TRBJ1-1; a weak D match, TRBD1 (5 bases). Germline values: CDR1 SGHAT, CDR2 FQDESV (reference sequence). Trimming pared 1 base from V and 1 base from J, leaving 7 bases between. The CDR3 contains 14 residues. CDR3 amino acids: CASSLDRTNTEAFF. CDR3 sequence (DNA): TGTGCCAGCAGCTTAGACAGGACGAACACTGAAGCTTTCTTT. The variable domain in full, completed from reference TRBV11-1 and TRBJ1-1, reads EAEVAQSPRYKITEKSQAVAFWCDPISGHATLYWYRQILGQGPELLVQFQDESVVDDSQLPKDRFSAERLKGVDSTLKIQPAELGDSAMYLCASSLDRTNTEAFFGQGTRLTVV.

The chain joins TRBV19 to TRBJ2-2; 10 bases agree with TRBD1. V gave up 5 bases and J gave up 3 bases; unmatched junction bases: 0. The germline V gene has CDR1 LNHDA and CDR2 SQIVND (reference sequence). There are 14 residues in the CDR3. The CDR3 DNA is TGTGCCAGTAGTGGACAGGGGGACACCGGGGAGCTGTTTTTT. Its protein is CASSGQGDTGELFF.

The genes are TRBV25-1 and TRBJ2-5, with unresolved D. CDR1 is MGHDK, CDR2 SYGVNS, per germline. V was pared by 4 bases and J by 4 bases, with 4 bases between. CDR3 length: 11 amino acids. The CDR3 region is CASSGRETQYF. The DNA for the CDR3 is TGTGCCAGCAGTGGCAGAGAGACCCAGTACTTC.

This clone appeared once. J is TRBJ2-7 and V is TRBV6-1; 15 bases map to TRBD2. Germline trimming cut 4 bases from V and 2 bases from J; bases unmatched to any gene: 3. This CDR3 comprises 16 residues. Germline V CDR1 and CDR2: MNHNS, SASEGT. The CDR3 protein is CASSAGTSGRPYEQYF. The CDR3 bases are TGTGCCAGCAGTGCCGGGACTAGCGGGAGGCCCTACGAGCAGTACTTC.

The chain has TRBV6-1 and TRBJ1-3; D is ambiguous. Per the germline V gene, CDR1 is MNHNS and CDR2 is SASEGT. The germline V and J ends were trimmed by 2 bases and 2 bases, with 10 bases remaining between them. The CDR3 extends over 15 amino acids. CDR3 coding DNA: TGTGCCAGCAGTGAACAGGAGGAGGCTGGAAACACCATATATTTT. As protein: CASSEQEEAGNTIYF.

This clone occurred once. One junction end disagrees with the germline gene, perhaps due to a read error. The same CDR3 can be traced to other DNA sequences in this sample. The rearrangement uses TRBV27 and TRBJ2-7; the match to TRBD1 covers 9 bases. There are 14 residues in the CDR3. The germline gives CDR1 MNHEY, CDR2 SMNVEV (reference sequence). The CDR3 sequence: CASSLQGASYEQYF. CDR3 nucleotides: TGTGCCAGTAGTTTACAGGGGGCGTCCTACGAGCAGTACTTC.